The 6 T cell receptor beta chains reported below all come from one sample, sequenced in a study of CD8 T cells in Susac syndrome. The authors reverse transcribed about 0.45 to 1 ug RNA with random hexamers. TCRdb reanalysed the immunoSEQ multiplex PCR reads using MiXCR and keeps one entry per CDR3 protein. The sample gives some 110,000 distinct CDR3 sequences, around 94% of which show up once; around 0.28% is in the top ten. The sample comprised CD8+ T cells from PBMCs. These receptors originate from a human donor with Susac syndrome.

CDR3 sequence (DNA): TGTGCCAGCAGCAAGGTCGGTGCTGAGCAGTTCTTC. This encodes CASSKVGAEQFF. The V and J genes are TRBV7-6 and TRBJ2-1; D unclear. Germline V CDR1 and CDR2: SGHVS, FNYEAQ. This CDR3 is 12 amino acids long. Trimming removed 5 bases from V and 9 bases from J, with 11 bases in between.

This chain joins TRBV2 and TRBJ2-7; TRBD2 aligns across 7 bases. The junction had 11 bases not matched to a gene; V was cut back by 6 bases and J by 3 bases. From germline, CDR1 is SNHLY and CDR2 FYNNEI. The CDR3 runs 15 residues. The CDR3 bases are TGTGCCAGCAGGAATCCGGGAGGAAGGATCTACGAGCAGTACTTC. Its protein product is CASRNPGGRIYEQYF.

The V call is TRBV7-2, the J call TRBJ1-1; D remains ambiguous. With 2 bases removed from V and 6 bases from J, the gap between germline ends came to 16 bases. The V gene's germline CDR1 is SGHTA and CDR2 FQGNSA. This CDR3 is built from 15 residues. This CDR3 reads CASSLFITPPPEAFF. In nucleotides, the CDR3 is TGTGCCAGCAGCTTATTTATAACACCACCTCCTGAAGCTTTCTTT.

V and J are TRBV5-1 and TRBJ1-2, with D tentatively TRBD1 (5 bases). The germline V and J ends were trimmed by 6 bases and 6 bases, with 21 bases remaining between them. Germline CDR1 is SGHRS and CDR2 is YFSETQ. The CDR3 loop spans 15 amino acids. Here the CDR3 DNA reads TGCGCCAGCACCGACCGACTGGGACCTCCGAATGGCTACACCTTC. This sequence encodes CASTDRLGPPNGYTF.

This sequence joins TRBV6-5 and TRBJ2-7, with 11 bases aligning to TRBD1. V shed 0 bases, J shed 2 bases, and the junction held 6 bases outside the gene matches. The germline CDR1 and CDR2 sequences are MNHEY and SVGAGI. This CDR3 is built from 17 residues. For the CDR3, the DNA is TGTGCCAGCAGTTACTCGAATCCGGGACAGGGGGCCTACGAGCAGTACTTC. Translation gives CASSYSNPGQGAYEQYF.

This chain connects TRBV20-1 to TRBJ2-3; the match to TRBD2 covers 7 bases. Losses at the gene ends were 4 bases for V and 2 bases for J; bases not matched to a gene: 3. This CDR3 contains 13 residues. CDR1 is DFQATT and CDR2 is SNEGSKA in the germline V gene (reference sequence). The CDR3 region is CSANGGNTDTQYF. In DNA form, the CDR3 reads TGCAGTGCTAACGGGGGGAACACAGATACGCAGTATTTT.